This is a list of T cell receptor beta chains from one sample in a study of cytomegalovirus exposure and HLA in healthy donors. This table comes from immunoSEQ multiplex PCR, and its TCRdb copy is limited to in-frame clones, with some not included. The sample shows approximately 140,000 clones, roughly 86% of them seen only once. The sequencing sample was made of PBMCs. The receptors come from a man aged 18-30 years in good health and CMV-seropositive. CDR3s include the opening cysteine and the closing phenylalanine or tryptophan. Each record gives: V gene, J gene, D gene, clone size, CDR3 protein, CDR3 DNA. A D gene is named only where the DNA matches it firmly. Size tells how often a clone was seen (once, few, many) or the class of an expanded clone, and some rows leave it out.

>TRBV7-9|TRBJ1-4|.|.
CASSLGSGKLFF
TGTGCCAGCAGCTTAGGAAGCGGAAAACTGTTTTTT
>TRBV29-1|TRBJ1-2|.|.
CSVESNYGYTF
TGCAGCGTTGAGTCGAACTATGGCTACACCTTC
>TRBV5-1|TRBJ2-3|.|.
CASSRRWGETDTQYF
TGCGCCAGCAGTCGCAGATGGGGGGAGACAGATACGCAGTATTTT
>TRBV18|TRBJ1-1|TRBD1|once
CASSPGTGRVVEAFF
TGTGCCAGCTCACCAGGGACAGGGCGCGTAGTTGAAGCTTTCTTT
>TRBV6-5|TRBJ2-7|TRBD1|.
CASNRQGFPHEQYF
TGTGCCAGCAACCGACAGGGATTCCCCCACGAGCAGTACTTC
>TRBV5-1|TRBJ1-1|TRBD1|.
CASSLSVTGGNTEAFF
TGCGCCAGCAGCTTGTCTGTGACAGGGGGCAACACTGAAGCTTTCTTT
>TRBV4-2|TRBJ1-3|.|.
CASKFTFKSSGNTIYF
TGTGCCAGCAAGTTCACTTTTAAGAGCTCTGGAAACACCATATATTTT
>TRBV7-9|TRBJ2-7|.|.
CASSFTGSGEQYF
TGTGCCAGCAGCTTTACGGGGTCGGGCGAGCAGTACTTC
>TRBV6-6|TRBJ2-1|.|once
CASSYYEDEQFF
TGTGCCAGCAGTTACTATGAGGATGAGCAGTTCTTC
>TRBV9|TRBJ1-3|TRBD1|.
CASSVSQGANTIYF
TGTGCCAGCAGCGTATCCCAGGGGGCCAACACCATATATTTT
>TRBV5-1|TRBJ1-1|.|.
CASSLTGHQMNTEAFF
TGCGCCAGCAGCTTAACAGGGCATCAAATGAACACTGAAGCTTTCTTT
>TRBV11-3|TRBJ1-1|.|.
CASSLGAGRNTEAFF
TGTGCCAGCAGCTTAGGGGCGGGGAGGAACACTGAAGCTTTCTTT
>TRBV30|TRBJ2-3|.|.
CAWTIHSTDTQYF
TGTGCCTGGACTATCCACAGCACAGATACGCAGTATTTT
>TRBV6-1|TRBJ2-3|TRBD2|.
CASTRTSGSTDTQYF
TGTGCCAGCACGAGGACTAGCGGGAGCACAGATACGCAGTATTTT
>TRBV29-1|TRBJ1-1|TRBD1|.
CSVDDGTGERAFF
TGCAGCGTAGACGATGGGACAGGAGAGCGAGCTTTCTTT
>TRBV7-2|TRBJ2-7|.|.
CASSHARDIVREQYF
TGTGCCAGCAGCCACGCCCGGGACATAGTACGCGAGCAGTACTTC
>TRBV2|TRBJ1-2|.|few
CASSDRNYGYTF
TGTGCCAGCAGTGACCGTAACTATGGCTACACCTTC
>TRBV16|TRBJ1-2|.|once
CASSTPGGVSYGYTF
TGTGCCAGCAGCACCCCCGGGGGAGTTAGCTATGGCTACACCTTC
>TRBV27|TRBJ2-2|TRBD2|.
CASRVGRAGELFF
TGTGCCAGCAGGGTTGGGAGGGCCGGGGAGCTGTTTTTT
>TRBV5-1|TRBJ2-7|.|.
CASSLRSSSSYEQYF
TGCGCCAGCAGCTTGCGGTCAAGTAGCTCTTACGAGCAGTACTTC
>TRBV2|TRBJ1-2|TRBD1|.
CASSEALTGIGYTF
TGTGCCAGCAGTGAAGCCTTGACAGGGATCGGCTACACCTTC
>TRBV4-2|TRBJ1-2|.|.
CASSQGGRGYFYGYTF
TGTGCCAGCAGCCAAGGGGGACGGGGGTATTTCTATGGCTACACCTTC
>TRBV7-7|TRBJ1-1|TRBD1|.
CASSPYRGLNEDTEAFF
TGTGCCAGCAGCCCTTATAGGGGGCTTAACGAGGACACTGAAGCTTTCTTT
>TRBV10-1|TRBJ2-7|.|.
CASSELTSSEQYF
TGCGCCAGCAGTGAGCTGACTAGTAGCGAGCAGTACTTC
>TRBV6-1|TRBJ1-1|.|.
CASSGHMDTEAFF
TGTGCCAGCAGTGGACACATGGACACTGAAGCTTTCTTT
>TRBV9|TRBJ2-1|TRBD2|.
CASSSRLAGEPNEQFF
TGTGCCAGCAGCTCAAGACTAGCGGGGGAGCCGAATGAGCAGTTCTTC
>TRBV10-3|TRBJ2-7|.|once
CAISESAGLAEQYF
TGTGCCATCAGTGAGTCGGCAGGGTTGGCCGAGCAGTACTTC
>TRBV28|TRBJ2-7|TRBD1|.
CASREGQGSREQYF
TGTGCCAGCAGAGAGGGACAGGGGAGTCGTGAGCAGTACTTC